The present entry profiles one T cell receptor beta chain with its context. Antigen: not known. These data come from a study of breast tumors, draining lymph nodes, adjacent tissues. Axillary draining lymph nodes of breast cancer patients supplied the node samples. TCRdb re-derived calls from the multiplex PCR reads in MiXCR, one entry per CDR3 protein. This table holds 200,000 or so distinct CDR3 sequences, approximately 30% found once. Findings of the study overall: Tumor TCR diversity was below lymph nodes but above nontumor tissue.

This sequence was found in a female donor with breast cancer. Some clones in this sample may be carry-over from other donors' samples. The sample taken for sequencing was axillary lymph node tissue.

The CDR3 reads CASSWADNVLTF. The CDR3 DNA is TGTGCCAGCAGCTGGGCGGACAACGTCCTGACTTTC. The chain recombines TRBV7-2 with TRBJ2-6; D unclear. The CDR3 covers 12 residues. Trimming removed 4 bases from V and 9 bases from J, with 7 bases in between. Per the germline V gene, CDR1 is SGHTA and CDR2 is FQGNSA.